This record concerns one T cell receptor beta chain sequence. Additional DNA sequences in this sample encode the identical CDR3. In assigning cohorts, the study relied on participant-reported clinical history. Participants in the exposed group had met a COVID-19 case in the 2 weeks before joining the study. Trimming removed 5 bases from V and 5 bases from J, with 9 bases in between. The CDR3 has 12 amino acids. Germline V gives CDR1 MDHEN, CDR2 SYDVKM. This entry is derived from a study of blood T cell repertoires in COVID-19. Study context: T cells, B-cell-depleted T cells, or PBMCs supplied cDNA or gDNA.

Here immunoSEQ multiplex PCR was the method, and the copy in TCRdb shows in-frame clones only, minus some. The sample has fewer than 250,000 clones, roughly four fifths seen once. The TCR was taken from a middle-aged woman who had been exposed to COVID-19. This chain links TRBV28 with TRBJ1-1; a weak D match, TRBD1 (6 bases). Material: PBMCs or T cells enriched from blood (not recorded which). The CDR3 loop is CASSLQGTEAFF. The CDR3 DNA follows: TGTGCCAGCAGTCTACAGGGTACTGAAGCTTTCTTT.